The source of this TCR beta chain is a study of OX40 agonist ivuxolimab in advanced cancers. About the study: Intravenous ivuxolimab at 0.01 to 10 mg/kg was given to patients every 2 weeks.

In the case of this clone: The antigen is unknown.

Produced via immunoSEQ multiplex PCR; TCRdb's table is partial and in-frame only. The sample comprises about 87,000 clones, 80% to 90% of which are singletons, and around 1.5% rests with the top ten. General study findings and limits: Some nonresponders additionally presented with little normalized T-cell clonal expansion.

Trimming shortened V by 2 bases and J by 4 bases, and 11 bases separated the two germline ends. CDR1 and CDR2 (germline): LNHDA, SQIVND (reference sequence). The CDR3 contains 14 residues. This TCR was sampled from an adult with an advanced solid tumor such as melanoma, head and neck, liver or kidney cancer. The gene calls are TRBV19 and TRBJ1-2; unclear D gene. The source material was CD4+ or CD8+ T cells sorted from blood, sampled in a trial of the OX40 agonist ivuxolimab. The CDR3, as DNA: TGTGCCAGTAGTATACAATTAGGAACCTATGGCTACACCTTC. The encoded protein is CASSIQLGTYGYTF. The complete variable domain, with remaining parts taken from reference TRBV19 and TRBJ1-2, reads DGGITQSPKYLFRKEGQNVTLSCEQNLNHDAMYWYRQDPGQGLRLIYYSQIVNDFQKGDIAEGYSVSREKKESFPLTVTSAQKNPTAFYLCASSIQLGTYGYTFGSGTRLTVV.